These 19 T cell receptor beta chains were all obtained from the same sample, sequenced in a study of beta chain features in type 1 diabetes. Study-level findings and limits: TCRB CDR3 length was moderately but significantly reduced in all four CD4+ subsets of Type 1 diabetes patients.

The study reverse transcribed the entire isolated RNA, so it sequenced expressed TCRB transcripts. TCRdb keeps only in-frame clones here, not all; method: immunoSEQ multiplex PCR. This sample yields 600,000 or so clones, of which under 15% are seen a single time; around 0.12% belongs to the top ten. No antigen has been assigned to these receptors. Sequenced: naive CD4+ T cells from blood. These receptors all come from a man in his thirties or forties with type 1 diabetes.

CDR3 loop: CSVAAPGANVLTF. The CDR3 nucleotides read TGCAGCGTTGCGGCCCCTGGGGCCAACGTCCTGACTTTC. The chain combines TRBV29-1 with TRBJ2-6; D unclear. The CDR3 spans 13 residues. V was pared by 4 bases and J by 2 bases, with 6 bases between. Germline V gene sequence: CDR1 SQVTM, CDR2 ANQGSEA.

The chain has TRBV9 and TRBJ2-1; 8 bases line up with TRBD2. V lost 1 base and J lost 6; bases outside the gene matches: 6. In germline, CDR1 is SGDLS, CDR2 YYNGEE. The CDR3 spans 15 residues. Here the CDR3 reads CASSVRAGGPNEQFF. Written as DNA, the CDR3 is TGTGCCAGCAGCGTAAGGGCGGGGGGACCCAATGAGCAGTTCTTC.

This clone has a handful of counts. The rearrangement links TRBV7-8 to TRBJ1-3, with a possible D match to TRBD1 (6 bases). CDR3 length: 14 amino acids. CDR1 and CDR2 (germline): SGHVS, FQNEAQ. V lost 5 bases and J 0 bases, leaving 8 bases between the germline ends. DNA for the CDR3: TGTGCCAGCAGCACAGGGTTCTCTGGAAACACCATATATTTT. Its protein product is CASSTGFSGNTIYF. Supplemented by reference TRBV7-8 and TRBJ1-3, the full variable domain reads GAGVSQSPRYKVAKRGQDVALRCDPISGHVSLFWYQQALGQGPEFLTYFQNEAQLDKSGLPSDRFFAERPEGSVSTLKIQRTQQEDSAVYLCASSTGFSGNTIYFGEGSWLTVV.

The chain is built from TRBV4-2 and TRBJ1-6, with D perhaps TRBD1 (6 bases). The CDR3 consists of 16 residues. Trimming cost V 0 bases and J 13 bases, with 19 bases left between them. CDR1 and CDR2 (germline): LGHNA, YNFKEQ. The CDR3 loop reads CASSQDRRTVGRPLHF. As DNA, the CDR3 is TGTGCCAGCAGCCAAGATCGAAGGACAGTCGGTAGGCCCCTCCACTTT.

The chain has TRBV5-1 and TRBJ1-2; D call uncertain. The CDR3 has 13 amino acids. CDR1 and CDR2 (germline): SGHRS, YFSETQ. With 4 bases removed from V and 6 bases from J, the gap between germline ends came to 13 bases. CDR3 bases: TGCGCCAGCAGCCGGCGGGAGGATGATGGCTACACCTTC. It translates to CASSRREDDGYTF.

A few counts support this clone. The chain has TRBV28 and TRBJ2-2; 8 bases align to TRBD2. Germline V CDR1 and CDR2: MDHEN, SYDVKM. CDR3 length: 16 amino acids. Germline trimming cut 4 bases from V and 2 bases from J; bases unmatched to any gene: 6. The CDR3 bases are TGTGCCAGCAGTTCCCCGGGGGGGCGAAACACCGGGGAGCTGTTTTTT. It codes for CASSSPGGRNTGELFF.

CDR3 in DNA: TGTGCCAGCAGCCTCACCCCCGGGACTGAAACCTACGAGCAGTACTTC. As protein: CASSLTPGTETYEQYF. J is TRBJ2-7 and V is TRBV9; weak D call: TRBD2 (6 bases). This CDR3 is built from 16 residues. Trimming left V 4 bases short and J 2 bases short, with 19 bases between. Germline V lookup: CDR1 SGDLS, CDR2 YYNGEE.

This clone has only a few counts. The chain combines TRBV14 with TRBJ2-7; 10 positions agree with TRBD1. The CDR3 extends over 15 amino acids. J gave up 6 bases and V 4 bases, and 9 bases lay outside the gene matches. Germline V gives CDR1 SGHDN, CDR2 FVKESK. The CDR3 region has the DNA TGTGCCAGCAGCCTCCCGGGACAGGGGTATGGCGAGCAGTACTTC. Protein: CASSLPGQGYGEQYF.

This clone has just a few counts. The V gene is TRBV7-2, the J gene TRBJ2-7; D is perhaps TRBD1 or TRBD2 (5 bases each). Trimming cost V 5 bases and J 7 bases, with 18 bases left between them. Germline V gene sequence: CDR1 SGHTA, CDR2 FQGNSA. The CDR3 spans 14 residues. The CDR3 DNA is TGTGCCAGCAGCCTCGGAAAGGGCTGGGGGGAGCAGTACTTC. This sequence encodes CASSLGKGWGEQYF.

This clone was counted between two and nine times. The V call is TRBV7-3, the J call TRBJ1-1, with TRBD1 matching 8 bases. Per the germline V gene, CDR1 is SGHTA and CDR2 is FQGTGA. Losses at the gene ends were 7 bases for V and 6 bases for J; bases not matched to a gene: 10. The CDR3 is made up of 14 amino acids. This chain's CDR3 is CASTKDRGGSEAFF. In DNA, the CDR3 is TGTGCCAGCACCAAAGACAGGGGAGGGTCTGAAGCTTTCTTT.

This clone showed up just a few times. The gene calls are TRBV5-1 and TRBJ1-1; the D is unclear. The V and J ends lost 3 bases and 1 base respectively, with 13 bases between them. Germline V lookup: CDR1 SGHRS, CDR2 YFSETQ. The CDR3 is made up of 15 amino acids. This chain's CDR3 is CASSSGWERNTEAFF. CDR3 DNA sequence: TGCGCCAGCAGCTCTGGGTGGGAGAGGAACACTGAAGCTTTCTTT.

This clone occurred a few times. CDR3 DNA sequence: TGTGCCAGCAGTGAGCGGCCGTACAATGAGCAGTTCTTC. It encodes CASSERPYNEQFF. J is TRBJ2-1 and V is TRBV2; D unresolved. With 3 bases removed from V and 4 bases from J, the gap between germline ends came to 7 bases. Germline CDR1 and CDR2: SNHLY and FYNNEI. CDR3 size: 13 residues. The full variable domain, its missing parts supplied by reference TRBV2 and TRBJ2-1, is EPEVTQTPSHQVTQMGQEVILRCVPISNHLYFYWYRQILGQKVEFLVSFYNNEISEKSEIFDDQFSVERPDGSNFTLKIRSTKLEDSAMYFCASSERPYNEQFFGPGTRLTVL.

In its sample, this clone was seen a few times. The chain links TRBV9 to TRBJ1-5; perhaps TRBD1 as D (5 bases). Germline V gene sequence: CDR1 SGDLS, CDR2 YYNGEE. This CDR3 region has 14 residues. V lost 1 base, J lost 4 bases, and 9 bases lay in between. The CDR3 nucleotides are TGTGCCAGCAGCGTATCCGGGGCTAATCAGCCCCAGCATTTT. Protein sequence: CASSVSGANQPQHF.

The V call is TRBV5-1, the J call TRBJ2-1; 10 nucleotides match TRBD2. V shed 4 bases and J 4 bases; nucleotides not matched to a gene: 8. The germline gives CDR1 SGHRS, CDR2 YFSETQ. The CDR3 is 16 residues long. CDR3 bases: TGCGCCAGCAGCACGATTAGCGGGGGGCCGTACAATGAGCAGTTCTTC. Its translation: CASSTISGGPYNEQFF.

V gene TRBV4-3 combines with J gene TRBJ1-1; D remains unclear. This CDR3 contains 17 residues. The V gene lost 1 base and the J gene lost 0 bases, with 15 bases spanning the gap. Germline V gene sequence: CDR1 LGHNA, CDR2 YSLEER. The DNA of the CDR3 is TGCGCCAGCAGCCAAGGGTGGTCGGAAAACCTGAACACTGAAGCTTTCTTT. Its protein product is CASSQGWSENLNTEAFF.

This clone was picked up a small number of times. CDR3 DNA sequence: TGTGCCAGCAGTTCCCTGACGCTCGAAAAACTGTTTTTT. As protein: CASSSLTLEKLFF. The chain couples TRBV27 to TRBJ1-4; D is uncertain. The germline CDR1 and CDR2 sequences are MNHEY and SMNVEV (reference sequence). The CDR3 sequence is 13 residues long. V lost 4 bases and J 8 bases, leaving 11 bases between the germline ends.

This CDR3 reads CAWSLAGGPNEQFF. CDR3 in DNA: TGTGCCTGGAGTCTCGCGGGGGGGCCGAATGAGCAGTTCTTC. This chain connects TRBV30 to TRBJ2-1; TRBD2 matches at 9 bases. Germline V gives CDR1 GTSNPN, CDR2 SVGIG (reference sequence). The CDR3 runs 14 residues. Germline trimming cut 2 bases from V and 7 bases from J; bases unmatched to any gene: 6.

The chain carries TRBV29-1 and TRBJ1-2; D gene uncertain. The CDR3 spans 14 residues. The ends were cut back, 4 bases at V and 4 bases at J, with 16 bases in the middle. Germline CDR1 SQVTM, CDR2 ANQGSEA. CDR3 DNA: TGCAGCGTTGTAGTCTCCGGTTATAGCTATGGCTACACCTTC. This translates into CSVVVSGYSYGYTF. Complete variable domain (other parts from reference TRBV29-1 and TRBJ1-2): SAVISQKPSRDICQRGTSLTIQCQVDSQVTMMFWYRQQPGQSLTLIATANQGSEATYESGFVIDKFPISRPNLTFSTLTVSNMSPEDSSIYLCSVVVSGYSYGYTFGSGTRLTVV.

The chain has TRBV29-1 and TRBJ2-1; 7 bases align to TRBD1. The ends lost 6 bases at V and 3 bases at J; junction bases unmatched: 8. The germline V gene has CDR1 SQVTM and CDR2 ANQGSEA. The CDR3 consists of 14 residues. The chain's CDR3 is CSVLRGKSYNEQFF. CDR3 DNA sequence: TGCAGCGTGCTCAGGGGGAAGAGCTACAATGAGCAGTTCTTC.